These T cell receptor beta chains were read from a single sample in a study of blood T cell repertoires in COVID-19. Clones were read by immunoSEQ multiplex PCR, and TCRdb kept only the in-frame ones, dropping some. The repertoire includes a few hundred thousand clones, approximately 89% of them detected once, and about 8% sits in the top ten. Input material: peripheral blood. All receptors come from a woman in her forties or fifties who had recovered from COVID-19. CDR3s include the opening cysteine and the closing phenylalanine or tryptophan. D genes are given only for firm matches. Clone size appears in some rows only: once, few, many, or a class for an expanded clone.

CASRPGASSSGNTIYF TGTGCCAGCCGCCCAGGGGCGTCCTCCTCTGGAAACACCATATATTTT - TRBJ1-3 16 once TRBV27
CAISDHTTPPEAFF TGTGCCATCAGTGATCACACCACGCCGCCCGAAGCTTTCTTT - TRBJ1-1 14 - TRBV10-3
CAWSVLGTRSETQYF TGTGCCTGGAGTGTACTCGGGACTAGATCCGAGACCCAGTACTTC TRBD2 TRBJ2-5 15 - TRBV30
CASSDLGSGIAWFF TGTGCCAGCAGTGACCTGGGCAGCGGAATTGCGTGGTTCTTC - TRBJ2-1 14 - TRBV2
CASSRYGQSTITLHF TGTGCCAGTAGTCGTTACGGACAGTCTACTATCACCCTCCACTTT - TRBJ1-6 15 - TRBV19
CASSLTSGGYNEQFF TGTGCCAGCAGCCTTACTAGCGGGGGTTACAATGAGCAGTTCTTC TRBD2 TRBJ2-1 15 - TRBV9
CASSLGGQNTEAFF TGTGCCAGCAGCTTAGGTGGACAAAACACTGAAGCTTTCTTT - TRBJ1-1 14 - TRBV11-3
CASMLEAANTEAFF TGCGCCAGCATGCTAGAGGCGGCGAACACTGAAGCTTTCTTT - TRBJ1-1 14 - TRBV5-1
CASSLEGLGMNEQFF TGTGCCAGCAGCTTAGAAGGCCTCGGGATGAATGAGCAGTTCTTC - TRBJ2-1 15 - TRBV7-2
CASSERGTGSYEQYF TGTGCCAGCAGTGAACGAGGGACAGGCTCCTACGAGCAGTACTTC TRBD1 TRBJ2-7 15 few TRBV6-1
CSVMGGLHTEAFF TGCAGCGTAATGGGGGGACTGCACACTGAAGCTTTCTTT - TRBJ1-1 13 - TRBV29-1
CASSGPGQGGEQYF TGTGCCAGCAGTGGGCCGGGACAGGGAGGCGAGCAGTACTTC TRBD1 TRBJ2-7 14 once TRBV6-6
CASSQEVASFRGYTF TGCGCCAGCAGCCAAGAGGTTGCGTCCTTTCGGGGCTACACCTTC - TRBJ1-2 15 - TRBV4-1
CASSLSAGGFYNEQFF TGTGCCAGCAGTTTATCGGCGGGGGGCTTTTACAATGAGCAGTTCTTC TRBD2 TRBJ2-1 16 - TRBV28
CASSARDRTYEQYF TGTGCCAGTAGTGCCCGGGACAGAACCTACGAGCAGTACTTC TRBD1 TRBJ2-7 14 - TRBV19
CASSRENTQYF TGTGCCAGCAGCCGCGAAAATACGCAGTATTTT - TRBJ2-3 11 - TRBV6-2/TRBV6-3
CASSYTRTGGNTEAFF TGTGCCAGCAGTTACACGCGGACAGGAGGGAACACTGAAGCTTTCTTT TRBD1 TRBJ1-1 16 - TRBV6-5
CSVGALGEPQHF TGCAGCGTTGGGGCGCTCGGGGAGCCCCAGCATTTT - TRBJ1-5 12 - TRBV29-1
CASRKDSSYEQYF TGTGCCAGCAGGAAAGACAGTTCCTACGAGCAGTACTTC - TRBJ2-7 13 - TRBV12-3/TRBV12-4
CASRREGGGNTIYF TGTGCCAGCAGGCGGGAGGGCGGGGGAAACACCATATATTTT - TRBJ1-3 14 - TRBV2
CASSYTPGTVNTEAFF TGTGCCAGCAGTTACACTCCCGGGACAGTGAACACTGAAGCTTTCTTT TRBD1 TRBJ1-1 16 - TRBV6-5
CASSQEAGSTDTQYF TGCGCCAGCAGCCAAGAGGCAGGTAGCACAGATACGCAGTATTTT - TRBJ2-3 15 - TRBV4-3
CASPPSGGTPKTQYF TGTGCCAGCCCCCCCAGCGGGGGGACGCCAAAGACCCAGTACTTC TRBD2 TRBJ2-5 15 - TRBV28
CASSLLAGVSHEQFF TGTGCCAGCAGCTTACTAGCGGGAGTTTCCCATGAGCAGTTCTTC TRBD2 TRBJ2-1 15 - TRBV7-9
CASSAGGLGKLFF TGTGCCAGCAGCGCGGGCGGATTAGGAAAACTGTTTTTT - TRBJ1-4 13 - TRBV28
CASSAWKVGETDTQYF TGCGCCAGCAGCGCATGGAAAGTGGGAGAAACAGATACGCAGTATTTT - TRBJ2-3 16 - TRBV5-1
CASSFSTGSGNTIYF TGTGCCAGCAGCTTCTCCACAGGGTCTGGAAACACCATATATTTT - TRBJ1-3 15 - TRBV7-8
CASSPRGIPGGYTF TGTGCCAGCAGCCCTCGCGGGATCCCGGGTGGCTACACCTTC - TRBJ1-2 14 - TRBV3-1/TRBV3-2
CASSLSGRGTTYEQYF TGTGCCAGCAGTTTATCGGGCAGGGGGACAACCTACGAGCAGTACTTC TRBD1 TRBJ2-7 16 - TRBV27
CASSHTDTQYF TGTGCCAGCAGTCACACAGATACGCAGTATTTT - TRBJ2-3 11 - TRBV6-2/TRBV6-3
CASSQGQVHNSPLHF TGTGCCAGCAGCCAAGGTCAGGTCCATAATTCACCCCTCCACTTT - TRBJ1-6 15 - TRBV3-1/TRBV3-2
CSVDTSGSLNEQFF TGCAGCGTTGACACTAGCGGGAGTCTAAATGAGCAGTTCTTC TRBD2 TRBJ2-1 14 few TRBV29-1
CAISAGGREGSYEQYF TGTGCCATCAGCGCCGGGGGGCGGGAGGGATCCTACGAGCAGTACTTC TRBD2 TRBJ2-7 16 - TRBV10-3
CASRGQGASEQYF TGTGCCAGCAGGGGACAGGGGGCTTCCGAGCAGTACTTC TRBD1 TRBJ2-7 13 - TRBV27
CASSLPGRYNQPQHF TGTGCCAGCAGCTTACCAGGGCGCTACAATCAGCCCCAGCATTTT - TRBJ1-5 15 - TRBV7-8
CASSHSSGGRHNEQFF TGTGCCAGCAGCCATTCTAGCGGGGGGCGTCACAATGAGCAGTTCTTC TRBD2 TRBJ2-1 16 - TRBV3-1/TRBV3-2
CASSTSGTGTQYF TGTGCCAGCAGCACCAGCGGGACAGGGACCCAGTACTTC - TRBJ2-5 13 - TRBV7-3
CASSRTGDSNQPQHF TGTGCCAGCAGCAGGACAGGGGATAGCAATCAGCCCCAGCATTTT TRBD1 TRBJ1-5 15 - TRBV5-5
CASSEVAGQGGQFF TGTGCCAGCAGTGAAGTAGCGGGGCAGGGTGGGCAGTTCTTC TRBD2 TRBJ2-1 14 - TRBV2
CASSLGQGTAGEAFF TGTGCCAGCAGCCTGGGACAGGGGACGGCGGGTGAAGCTTTCTTT TRBD1 TRBJ1-1 15 few TRBV6-6
CASSIGRGSNQPQHF TGTGCCAGTAGTATTGGTCGGGGTAGCAATCAGCCCCAGCATTTT - TRBJ1-5 15 - TRBV19
CASSRTSGLSSYNEQFF TGTGCCAGCAGTAGGACTAGCGGGCTCAGCTCCTACAATGAGCAGTTCTTC TRBD2 TRBJ2-1 17 - TRBV28
CAYAAGPGANVLTF TGTGCCTACGCGGCGGGTCCTGGGGCCAACGTCCTGACTTTC - TRBJ2-6 14 - TRBV30
CASRGTTDTQYF TGTGCCAGCAGGGGCACCACAGATACGCAGTATTTT - TRBJ2-3 12 - TRBV7-9
CASKVNSGSYEQYF TGTGCCAGCAAAGTCAATAGCGGTTCCTACGAGCAGTACTTC - TRBJ2-7 14 - TRBV7-3
CASSYVSGQPQHF TGTGCCAGCAGTTACGTTTCGGGACAGCCCCAGCATTTT - TRBJ1-5 13 - TRBV6-6
CATSRDADRSTDTQYF TGTGCCACCAGCAGAGACGCCGACAGGAGCACAGATACGCAGTATTTT - TRBJ2-3 16 - TRBV15
CASSFGGKNTEAFF TGTGCCAGCAGCTTCGGGGGGAAGAACACTGAAGCTTTCTTT - TRBJ1-1 14 - TRBV11-2
CSASGTANTGELFF TGCAGCGCTAGCGGGACCGCGAACACCGGGGAGCTGTTTTTT TRBD2 TRBJ2-2 14 - TRBV29-1
CASTDRNRGHEKLFF TGTGCCAGTACGGATCGCAACAGGGGGCATGAAAAACTGTTTTTT TRBD1 TRBJ1-4 15 - TRBV19
CASRDTGTQILTF TGTGCCAGCAGAGACACCGGGACTCAAATTTTAACCTTC - TRBJ1-2 13 once TRBV5-6
CASSVSTGQGPQHF TGTGCCAGCAGCGTTAGCACAGGTCAAGGCCCCCAGCATTTT - TRBJ1-5 14 - TRBV7-2
CASSIGMGRLQPQHF TGTGCCAGTAGTATAGGGATGGGGCGGCTTCAGCCCCAGCATTTT - TRBJ1-5 15 - TRBV19
CASSQNTATNEKLFF TGCGCCAGCAGCCAAAACACAGCAACTAATGAAAAACTGTTTTTT - TRBJ1-4 15 - TRBV5-1
CASSYGRAGEKLFF TGTGCCAGCAGTTACGGGCGGGCCGGTGAAAAACTGTTTTTT - TRBJ1-4 14 - TRBV6-6
CASSFGQGADGYTF TGTGCCAGCAGCTTCGGACAGGGGGCAGATGGCTACACCTTC TRBD1 TRBJ1-2 14 - TRBV7-9
CASSFMRLAGGPNMNEQFF TGTGCCAGCAGTTTTATGAGACTAGCGGGAGGGCCGAATATGAATGAGCAGTTCTTC TRBD2 TRBJ2-1 19 - TRBV6-2/TRBV6-3
CASSSGEGLYNEQFF TGTGCCAGCAGCTCGGGGGAGGGACTCTACAATGAGCAGTTCTTC TRBD2 TRBJ2-1 15 - TRBV11-3
CASSVSLTGGMEKLFF TGTGCCAGCAGCGTGTCTTTGACGGGGGGTATGGAAAAACTGTTTTTT - TRBJ1-4 16 - TRBV9